One and the same sample provided the 16 T cell receptor beta chains below, sequenced in a study of cytomegalovirus exposure and HLA in healthy donors (dated by TCRdb to the late 2010s). The library was produced with the immunoSEQ multiplex PCR assay. A mixture of 60 forward primers for TCR Vbeta segments and 13 reverse primers for TCR Jbeta segments was used in the multiplex PCR. Here the immuneACCESS table is served through TCRdb, limited to in-frame sequences with V and J called. Missing clones are a known gap in these copies; in checked studies unresolved V genes cover under half, and the rest lacks a known reason. The sample's table covers about 77,000 clones. Roughly an eighth of the sample is in the top ten clones. Source material: PBMCs. The source is a man aged 45-65 years in good health and CMV-seropositive.

V usage is TRBV11-2 and J usage is TRBJ2-7; TRBD2 matches 7 bases. This CDR3 spans 14 amino acids. Germline lookup yields CDR1 SGHAT and CDR2 FQNNGV. V lost 1 base, J lost 2 bases, and 2 bases stayed unmatched. The CDR3 coding sequence is TGTGCCAGCAGCTTAGGCGGGAGCCCCTACGAGCAGTACTTC. Its translation is CASSLGGSPYEQYF.

The chain links TRBV7-2 to TRBJ1-4; TRBD1 aligns across 8 bases. Looked up from germline, CDR1 is SGHTA and CDR2 is FQGNSA. The CDR3 is 15 amino acids. Trimming at V came to 4 bases and at J to 7 bases, leaving 8 bases not matched to a gene. In DNA, the CDR3 is TGTGCCAGCAGCTCAGGGGGCAGGGGAGTTGAAAAACTGTTTTTT. Translation: CASSSGGRGVEKLFF.

Here the CDR3 reads CASSLGGYRAFF. The CDR3 DNA reads TGTGCCAGCAGCCTAGGCGGATACCGAGCTTTCTTT. The chain combines TRBV7-2 with TRBJ1-1; D gene ambiguous. With 5 bases removed from V and 10 bases from J, the gap between germline ends came to 14 bases. CDR1 and CDR2 (germline): SGHTA, FQGNSA. The CDR3 runs 12 residues.

J is TRBJ2-5 and V is TRBV4-2; 8 bases align to TRBD2. The germline V gene encodes CDR1 LGHNA and CDR2 YNFKEQ. This CDR3 comprises 16 residues. Trimming took 5 bases from V and 0 from J; bases not matched to a gene: 8. CDR3 amino acids: CASSEGVAGNQETQYF. The CDR3 DNA reads TGTGCCAGCAGCGAAGGGGTAGCGGGGAACCAAGAGACCCAGTACTTC.

A remark on this clone: The junction departs from germline at one end; a sequencing error may be responsible. The J gene is TRBJ2-1, the V gene TRBV5-1; TRBD2 matches at 10 bases. The CDR3 is 15 residues long. Germline V gene data show CDR1 as SGHRS and CDR2 as YFSETQ. The CDR3 DNA reads as TGCGCCAGCAACTTGCTAGCGGGGGTTAACAATGAGCAGTTCTTC. Translation gives CASNLLAGVNNEQFF.

This chain joins TRBV7-8 and TRBJ2-3, with 7 positions matching TRBD2. From germline, CDR1 is SGHVS and CDR2 FQNEAQ. With 7 bases clipped from V and 3 bases from J, the junction kept 10 bases outside the gene matches. This CDR3 spans 15 amino acids. The DNA of the CDR3 is TGTGCCAGCACCATAAGGGCTAGCGGAACAGATACGCAGTATTTT. Protein sequence: CASTIRASGTDTQYF.

The genes are TRBV7-2 and TRBJ2-1; D perhaps matches TRBD2 (5 bases). Trimming pared 8 bases from V and 6 bases from J, leaving 11 bases between. The CDR3 contains 12 residues. Germline values: CDR1 SGHTA, CDR2 FQGNSA. The CDR3: CASGYGVNEQFF. CDR3 bases: TGTGCCAGCGGATACGGGGTCAATGAGCAGTTCTTC.

The chain is built from TRBV6-1 and TRBJ2-7, with 9 bases that match TRBD2. The germline V gene encodes CDR1 MNHNS and CDR2 SASEGT. This CDR3 spans 15 amino acids. J was trimmed by 0 bases and V by 8 bases; bases with no gene match: 8. CDR3 nucleotides: TGTGCCAGCCTTCTAGCGGGATTGAGCTCCTACGAGCAGTACTTC. It specifies CASLLAGLSSYEQYF.

J is TRBJ1-3 and V is TRBV9; 9 nucleotides align to TRBD1. Germline lookup yields CDR1 SGDLS and CDR2 YYNGEE. The CDR3 is 15 amino acids. J was trimmed by 4 bases and V by 4 bases; bases with no gene match: 6. CDR3 protein: CASSYSGTGGNTIYF. CDR3 nucleotide sequence: TGTGCCAGCAGCTATTCCGGGACAGGGGGAAACACCATATATTTT.

This chain uses TRBV9 with TRBJ2-2; D possibly corresponds to TRBD1 (6 bases). CDR3 length: 16 residues. Germline values: CDR1 SGDLS, CDR2 YYNGEE. Deletions cut 3 bases from V and 2 bases from J, with 14 bases between. The DNA of the CDR3 is TGTGCCAGCAGCGGGGGGCCTTACGTTAACACCGGGGAGCTGTTTTTT. Amino acids: CASSGGPYVNTGELFF.

Remarks on this clone: Other DNA sequences in the same sample also yield this CDR3. The gene calls are TRBV19 and TRBJ2-3; 7 nucleotides align to TRBD2. Looked up from germline, CDR1 is LNHDA and CDR2 is SQIVND (reference sequence). J was trimmed by 0 bases and V by 11 bases; bases with no gene match: 20. The CDR3 loop spans 18 amino acids. The CDR3 loop is CAFRKLEGLAVSTDTQYF. CDR3 DNA: TGTGCCTTTAGGAAGTTGGAGGGTCTAGCGGTTAGCACAGATACGCAGTATTTT.

This chain connects TRBV6-1 to TRBJ2-7, with D perhaps TRBD1 (6 bases). The germline V gene has CDR1 MNHNS and CDR2 SASEGT. The CDR3 is 14 amino acids. V was cut by 8 bases and J by 1 base, with 15 bases left in between. The CDR3 region is CASRDTLWSYEQYV. CDR3 DNA sequence: TGTGCCAGCCGGGACACCTTGTGGTCCTACGAGCAGTACGTC.

This chain joins TRBV7-2 and TRBJ1-4; D is possibly TRBD1 (6 bases). CDR1 and CDR2 (germline): SGHTA, FQGNSA. This CDR3 contains 14 residues. Trimming left V 11 bases short and J 1 base short, with 14 bases between. CDR3 sequence: CASGGQRTNEKLFF. CDR3 nucleotides: TGTGCCTCGGGGGGCCAAAGAACTAATGAAAAACTGTTTTTT.

This chain joins TRBV5-1 and TRBJ1-1; the match to TRBD1 covers 10 bases. Per germline, CDR1 SGHRS and CDR2 YFSETQ. Trimming removed 4 bases from V and 3 bases from J; junction bases left unmatched: 3. This CDR3 region has 14 residues. CDR3 amino acids: CASSLGTGDTEAFF. Here the CDR3 DNA reads TGCGCCAGCAGCCTAGGGACAGGGGACACTGAAGCTTTCTTT.

The chain combines TRBV18 with TRBJ2-5, with TRBD1 matching over 11 bases. The CDR3 runs 16 residues. The ends lost 4 bases at V and 5 bases at J; junction bases unmatched: 9. The germline V gene has CDR1 KGHSH and CDR2 LQKENI. This chain's CDR3 is CASSLGQGATGETQYF. For the CDR3, the DNA is TGTGCCAGCTCACTCGGACAGGGGGCCACGGGGGAGACCCAGTACTTC.

This chain joins TRBV5-6 and TRBJ2-1; 8 bases are shared with TRBD1. V trimming: 0 bases; J trimming: 1 base; junction bases outside the gene matches: 3. This CDR3 is built from 16 residues. Germline CDR1 and CDR2: SGHDT and YYEEEE. CDR3 in amino acids: CASSLVGQESYNEQFF. In DNA, the CDR3 is TGTGCCAGCAGCTTGGTGGGACAGGAGTCCTACAATGAGCAGTTCTTC.